The clone carrying this T cell receptor beta chain was seen repeatedly, ten times or more. Its antigen is unknown. These data come from a study of T cells in Graves' hyperthyroidism and ophthalmopathy. Study-level points and caveats: Most thyroid-expanded clonotypes above 0.001 were also found in blood.

The V gene's germline CDR1 is DFQATT and CDR2 SNEGSKA (reference sequence). The CDR3 is made up of 14 amino acids. The V gene end was trimmed by 5 bases and the J gene end by 4 bases; junction bases not matched to a gene: 8. Clinical symptoms, serum thyroxine, TRAb, thyroid ultrasound and orbital computed tomography informed diagnoses. Amplification yielded TCR beta CDR3 regions, with RNA transcripts as the source. Primed by the HTBI set, a first-round RT-PCR was run on the TCR CDR3. TCRdb passed the multiplex PCR reads through MiXCR, listing each CDR3 protein once. This sample carries fewer than 600,000 distinct CDR3 sequences, around 15% of them seen once, and the ten largest clones take around 13%.

J is TRBJ2-7 and V is TRBV20-1; TRBD1 agrees at 10 bases. The sequenced sample was blood. The TCR sequence derives from a woman between 35 and 50 years old with Graves' hyperthyroidism. The CDR3 reads CSAPRDRGRYEQYF. CDR3 DNA sequence: TGCAGTGCTCCCCGGGACAGGGGTCGATACGAGCAGTACTTC.